These T cell receptor beta chains were read from a single sample in a study of response to subunit inactivated influenza vaccine. Using its own MiXCR run on the RT-PCR reads, TCRdb lists one record per CDR3 protein. The table has 610,000 or so distinct CDR3 sequences, 14% seen once. Specimen: PBMCs from blood, collected roughly 12 days after vaccination. The receptors were sampled from a man in his forties or fifties who received an inactivated influenza vaccine. The CDR3 runs from the conserved cysteine through the conserved F or W. A D gene is named only where the DNA matches it firmly. Clone sizes are given selectively: once, few, many, or a class where the clone is expanded.

J | V | size | D | CDR3 | DNA
TRBJ2-5 | TRBV4-3 | . | TRBD1 | CASSQGDRAGETQYF | TGCGCCAGCAGCCAAGGAGACAGGGCGGGAGAGACCCAGTACTTC
TRBJ2-3 | TRBV7-2 | . | . | CASTLVGVRSRDTQYF | TGTGCCAGCACCTTAGTCGGGGTTAGGAGCCGAGATACGCAGTATTTT
TRBJ2-2 | TRBV12-3/TRBV12-4 | . | . | CASQDQGSTGELFF | TGTGCCAGCCAGGACCAGGGGTCGACCGGGGAGCTGTTTTTT
TRBJ1-6 | TRBV9 | . | . | CASSVGRVGNSPLHF | TGTGCCAGCAGCGTAGGCCGGGTAGGAAATTCACCCCTCCACTTT
TRBJ1-2 | TRBV3-1 | few | TRBD1 | CASSHRTGGYGYTF | TGTGCCAGCAGCCATAGGACAGGGGGCTATGGCTACACCTTC
TRBJ2-7 | TRBV20-1 | . | TRBD2 | CSAALAGVDEQYF | TGCAGTGCCGCCCTAGCGGGAGTTGACGAGCAGTACTTC
TRBJ1-3 | TRBV7-6 | . | . | CASRSLAGGNTIYF | TGTGCCAGCAGATCACTAGCGGGGGGAAACACCATATATTTT
TRBJ2-5 | TRBV5-5 | few | . | CASSLDQPETQYF | TGTGCCAGCAGCTTGGACCAACCGGAGACCCAGTACTTC
TRBJ2-7 | TRBV6-1 | few | . | CASSGRDFSYEQYF | TGTGCCAGCAGTGGCCGGGACTTCTCCTACGAGCAGTACTTC
TRBJ1-5 | TRBV4-3 | few | . | CASSQDLRAVNQPQHF | TGCGCCAGCAGCCAAGATTTAAGGGCAGTCAATCAGCCCCAGCATTTT
TRBJ2-1 | TRBV6-1 | . | TRBD2 | CASSLPAGDGYEQFF | TGTGCCAGCAGCCTCCCTGCGGGAGATGGCTATGAGCAGTTCTTC
TRBJ1-5 | TRBV7-2 | many | TRBD1 | CASSLEIGRGHQPQHF | TGTGCCAGCAGCTTAGAGATAGGCAGGGGGCATCAGCCCCAGCATTTT
TRBJ1-1 | TRBV20-1 | few | . | CSASRTKGSTEAFF | TGCAGTGCTAGTCGAACCAAGGGAAGCACTGAAGCTTTCTTT
TRBJ1-2 | TRBV5-6 | few | . | CASSIEDGEDGYTF | TGTGCCAGCAGCATAGAGGACGGGGAAGATGGCTACACCTTC
TRBJ2-5 | TRBV4-2 | . | . | CASSQDQVGPQYF | TGTGCCAGCAGCCAAGATCAGGTGGGACCCCAGTACTTC
TRBJ2-2 | TRBV5-6 | few | . | CASSLDAPQGTGELFF | TGTGCCAGCAGCTTGGATGCGCCCCAGGGCACCGGGGAGCTGTTTTTT
TRBJ2-3 | TRBV12-3/TRBV12-4 | few | . | CASSLILADTQYF | TGTGCCAGCAGTTTAATTCTTGCAGATACGCAGTATTTT
TRBJ2-7 | TRBV20-1 | few | TRBD1 | CSASGTGAYEQYF | TGCAGTGCTTCCGGGACAGGGGCCTACGAGCAGTACTTC
TRBJ2-3 | TRBV24-1 | . | . | CATSDLNGQFTDTQYF | TGTGCCACCAGTGATTTAAATGGGCAGTTCACAGATACGCAGTATTTT
TRBJ2-2 | TRBV12-3/TRBV12-4 | many | . | CATQANGELFF | TGTGCCACCCAAGCGAACGGGGAGCTGTTTTTT
TRBJ2-5 | TRBV29-1 | few | . | CSVAGSVQETQYF | TGCAGCGTTGCCGGGTCCGTCCAAGAGACCCAGTACTTC
TRBJ2-7 | TRBV7-2 | few | . | CASSLRWDTPSYEQYF | TGTGCCAGCAGCTTAAGGTGGGACACACCCTCCTACGAGCAGTACTTC
TRBJ1-2 | TRBV20-1 | . | . | CSAREAELYGYTF | TGCAGTGCTAGAGAGGCAGAACTCTATGGCTACACCTTC
TRBJ2-7 | TRBV30 | . | TRBD1 | CAWSVGTGRYEQYF | TGTGCCTGGAGTGTGGGGACAGGCCGCTACGAGCAGTACTTC
TRBJ1-5 | TRBV20-1 | few | TRBD1 | CSATNPGQGSQPQHF | TGCAGTGCTACTAATCCGGGACAGGGGAGTCAGCCCCAGCATTTT
TRBJ1-2 | TRBV7-2 | few | . | CASSPTGGYTF | TGTGCCAGCAGCCCTACAGGTGGCTACACCTTC
TRBJ2-7 | TRBV29-1 | few | . | CSGVSSYEQYF | TGCAGCGGGGTGTCCAGCTACGAGCAGTACTTC
TRBJ2-1 | TRBV7-8 | . | . | CASSFYGGYEQFF | TGTGCCAGCAGCTTCTACGGGGGCTATGAGCAGTTCTTC
TRBJ1-2 | TRBV10-3 | . | TRBD1 | CAISKGQGSYGYTF | TGTGCCATCAGTAAGGGACAGGGAAGCTATGGCTACACCTTC
TRBJ2-1 | TRBV28 | many | . | CASSSLGSSYNEQFF | TGTGCCAGCAGTTCCTTGGGTAGCTCCTACAATGAGCAGTTCTTC
TRBJ2-7 | TRBV12-3/TRBV12-4 | . | . | CASSLASLYEQYF | TGTGCCAGCAGTTTAGCCTCTCTCTACGAGCAGTACTTC
TRBJ2-1 | TRBV11-1 | . | . | CASGGPQFF | TGTGCCAGCGGGGGACCACAGTTCTTC
TRBJ2-2 | TRBV18 | many | . | CASSPSEGANTGELFF | TGTGCCAGCTCACCATCGGAGGGGGCAAACACCGGGGAGCTGTTTTTT
TRBJ1-5 | TRBV12-3/TRBV12-4 | few | . | CASSSGPGPQHF | TGTGCCAGCAGTTCCGGGCCCGGACCCCAGCATTTT
TRBJ1-5 | TRBV27 | many | TRBD1 | CASREGQPNQPQHF | TGTGCCAGCAGGGAGGGACAGCCAAATCAGCCCCAGCATTTT
TRBJ2-1 | TRBV11-2 | few | TRBD2 | CASSPTALAGTNEQFF | TGTGCCAGCAGCCCAACGGCGCTAGCGGGGACCAATGAGCAGTTCTTC
TRBJ2-7 | TRBV7-2 | few | TRBD2 | CASSRGLAGDEQYF | TGTGCCAGCAGCCGAGGACTAGCGGGGGACGAGCAGTACTTC
TRBJ2-3 | TRBV5-1 | . | . | CASSLLVTGDSTDTQYF | TGCGCCAGCAGCTTGTTGGTCACAGGCGACAGCACAGATACGCAGTATTTT
TRBJ2-2 | TRBV20-1 | . | TRBD1 | CSAWDRDHTGELFF | TGCAGTGCTTGGGACAGGGATCACACCGGGGAGCTGTTTTTT
TRBJ1-2 | TRBV5-1 | few | TRBD1 | CASSVDRGQGYTF | TGCGCCAGCAGCGTAGACAGGGGGCAAGGCTACACCTTC
TRBJ2-1 | TRBV7-2 | few | . | CASSLTRDLGAFEQFF | TGTGCCAGCAGCTTAACCCGGGACTTGGGAGCTTTTGAGCAGTTCTTC
TRBJ2-7 | TRBV7-6 | . | TRBD1 | CASSPSTGAVGEQYF | TGTGCCAGCAGCCCATCGACAGGGGCTGTCGGCGAGCAGTACTTC
TRBJ2-3 | TRBV5-1 | . | TRBD1 | CASSLRTGRQGDTQYF | TGCGCCAGCAGCCTGCGGACAGGACGCCAGGGAGATACGCAGTATTTT
TRBJ2-7 | TRBV19 | few | TRBD1 | CASSNPRAGGWIREQYF | TGTGCCAGTAGTAACCCTCGGGCAGGGGGCTGGATTCGCGAGCAGTACTTC
TRBJ1-1 | TRBV5-1 | few | . | CASSLARESTEAFF | TGCGCCAGCAGCTTGGCACGTGAGAGCACTGAAGCTTTCTTT
TRBJ1-4 | TRBV4-1 | few | . | CASSQDGVATNEKLFF | TGCGCCAGCAGCCAAGACGGAGTTGCAACTAATGAAAAACTGTTTTTT
TRBJ2-7 | TRBV29-1 | . | TRBD2 | CSVVFGGGPTYEQYF | TGCAGCGTTGTGTTTGGGGGAGGGCCTACCTACGAGCAGTACTTC
TRBJ2-1 | TRBV24-1 | . | . | CATSDLSGFNEQFF | TGTGCCACCAGTGATTTGTCGGGTTTCAATGAGCAGTTCTTC
TRBJ1-1 | TRBV3-1 | many | . | CASSQQGHLNTEAFF | TGTGCCAGCAGCCAACAGGGACACTTGAACACTGAAGCTTTCTTT
TRBJ2-5 | TRBV15 | . | . | CATSRDGAQGETQYF | TGTGCCACCAGCAGAGATGGAGCTCAGGGCGAGACCCAGTACTTC
TRBJ2-5 | TRBV29-1 | . | . | CSASMARRETQYF | TGCAGCGCTTCTATGGCGCGGCGAGAGACCCAGTACTTC
TRBJ2-1 | TRBV19 | few | . | CASSIGGGGQSYNEQFF | TGTGCCAGTAGTATTGGAGGGGGAGGTCAGTCCTACAATGAGCAGTTCTTC
TRBJ1-1 | TRBV20-1 | few | . | CSASQLGSKNTEAFF | TGCAGTGCTAGTCAACTCGGAAGCAAGAACACTGAAGCTTTCTTT